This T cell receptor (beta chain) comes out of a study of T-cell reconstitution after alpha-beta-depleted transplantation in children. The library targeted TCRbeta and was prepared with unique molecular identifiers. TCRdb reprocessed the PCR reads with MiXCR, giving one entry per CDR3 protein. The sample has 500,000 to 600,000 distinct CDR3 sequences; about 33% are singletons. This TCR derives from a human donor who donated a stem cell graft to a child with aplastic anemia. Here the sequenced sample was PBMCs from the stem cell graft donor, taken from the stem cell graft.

The DNA for the CDR3 is TGCAGCGTGCGGGACGGGCCTAATGAAAAACTGTTTTTT. It encodes CSVRDGPNEKLFF. The V and J genes are TRBV29-1 and TRBJ1-4, with TRBD1 as a possible D gene (5 bases). V shed 6 bases and J shed 3 bases, with 11 bases lying between them. Germline loops: CDR1 SQVTM, CDR2 ANQGSEA. The CDR3 contains 13 residues.